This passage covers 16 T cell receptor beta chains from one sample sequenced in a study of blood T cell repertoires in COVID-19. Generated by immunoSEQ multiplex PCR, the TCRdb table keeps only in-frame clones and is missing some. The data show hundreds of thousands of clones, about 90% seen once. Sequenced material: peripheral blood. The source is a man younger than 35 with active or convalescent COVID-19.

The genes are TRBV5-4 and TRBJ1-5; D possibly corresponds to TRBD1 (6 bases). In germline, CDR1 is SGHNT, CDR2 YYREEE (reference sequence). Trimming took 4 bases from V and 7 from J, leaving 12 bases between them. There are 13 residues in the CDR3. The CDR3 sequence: CASSREGGQPQHF. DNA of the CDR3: TGTGCCAGCAGCCGAGAGGGGGGGCAGCCCCAGCATTTT.

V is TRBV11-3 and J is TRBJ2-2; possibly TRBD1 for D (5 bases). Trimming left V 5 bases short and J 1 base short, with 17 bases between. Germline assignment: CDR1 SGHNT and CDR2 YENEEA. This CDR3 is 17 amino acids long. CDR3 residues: CASSPAKGQGNTGELFF. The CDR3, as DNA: TGTGCCAGCAGCCCCGCGAAGGGGCAGGGGAACACCGGGGAGCTGTTTTTT. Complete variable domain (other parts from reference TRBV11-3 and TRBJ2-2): EAGVVQSPRYKIIEKKQPVAFWCNPISGHNTLYWYLQNLGQGPELLIRYENEEAVDDSQLPKDRFSAERLKGVDSTLKIQPAELGDSAVYLCASSPAKGQGNTGELFFGEGSRLTVL.

The CDR3 nucleotides are TGTGCCAGCAGCAAAGTTTTTCAGTCGGACAGAAATCAGCCCCAGCATTTT. Its translation is CASSKVFQSDRNQPQHF. The rearrangement links TRBV21-1 to TRBJ1-5; the table's TRBD1 call for D was not verified on the DNA. TRBV21-1 is reported as a pseudogene. The CDR3 is 17 residues long.

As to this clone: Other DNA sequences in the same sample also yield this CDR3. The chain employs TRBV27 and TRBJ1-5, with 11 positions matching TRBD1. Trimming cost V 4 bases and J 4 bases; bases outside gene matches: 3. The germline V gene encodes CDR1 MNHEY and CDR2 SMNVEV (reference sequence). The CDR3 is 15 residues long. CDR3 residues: CASSSGTGGNQPQHF. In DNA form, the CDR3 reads TGTGCCAGCAGTTCAGGGACAGGGGGGAATCAGCCCCAGCATTTT.

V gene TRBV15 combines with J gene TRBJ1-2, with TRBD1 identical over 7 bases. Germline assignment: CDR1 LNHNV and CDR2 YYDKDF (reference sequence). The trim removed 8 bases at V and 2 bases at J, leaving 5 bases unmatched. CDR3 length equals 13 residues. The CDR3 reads CATQQGQNYGYTF. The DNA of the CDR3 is TGTGCCACCCAGCAGGGACAGAACTATGGCTACACCTTC.

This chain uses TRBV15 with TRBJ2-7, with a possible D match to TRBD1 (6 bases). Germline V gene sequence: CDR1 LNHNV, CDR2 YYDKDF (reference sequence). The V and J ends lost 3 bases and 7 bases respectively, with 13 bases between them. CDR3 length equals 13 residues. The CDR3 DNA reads TGTGCCACCAGCAGGCCGACAGGCCGTGAGCAGTACTTC. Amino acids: CATSRPTGREQYF.

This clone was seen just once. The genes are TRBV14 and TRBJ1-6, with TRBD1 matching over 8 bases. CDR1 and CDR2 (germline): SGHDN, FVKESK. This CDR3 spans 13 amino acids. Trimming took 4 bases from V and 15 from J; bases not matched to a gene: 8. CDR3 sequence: CASSLSATGDLHF. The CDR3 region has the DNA TGTGCCAGCAGCCTTAGCGCGACAGGGGACCTCCACTTT.

As DNA, the CDR3 is TGCGCCAGCCGAAGTGTGGGGCCCGGGGAGACCCAGTACTTC. Translated, it gives CASRSVGPGETQYF. The V call is TRBV10-2, the J call TRBJ2-5; D is possibly TRBD1 (5 bases). The V and J ends lost 8 bases and 5 bases respectively, with 18 bases between them. CDR3 length: 14 amino acids. The germline V gene encodes CDR1 WSHSY and CDR2 SAAADI.

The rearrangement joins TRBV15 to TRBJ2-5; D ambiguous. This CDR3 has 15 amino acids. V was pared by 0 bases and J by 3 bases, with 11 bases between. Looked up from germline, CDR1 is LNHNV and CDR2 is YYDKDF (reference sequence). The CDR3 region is CATSREGSSEETQYF. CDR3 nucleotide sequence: TGTGCCACCAGCAGAGAAGGTAGCAGCGAAGAGACCCAGTACTTC.

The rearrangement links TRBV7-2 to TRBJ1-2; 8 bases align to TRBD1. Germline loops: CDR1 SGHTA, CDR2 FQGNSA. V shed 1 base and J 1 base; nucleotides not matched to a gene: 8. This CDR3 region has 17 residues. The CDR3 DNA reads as TGTGCCAGCAGCTTAGAAGGGACAGGCCTTATTAACTATGGCTACACCTTC. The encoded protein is CASSLEGTGLINYGYTF. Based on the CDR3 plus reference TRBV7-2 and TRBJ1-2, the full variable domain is GAGVSQSPSNKVTEKGKDVELRCDPISGHTALYWYRQSLGQGLEFLIYFQGNSAPDKSGLPSDRFSAERTGGSVSTLTIQRTQQEDSAVYLCASSLEGTGLINYGYTFGSGTRLTVV.

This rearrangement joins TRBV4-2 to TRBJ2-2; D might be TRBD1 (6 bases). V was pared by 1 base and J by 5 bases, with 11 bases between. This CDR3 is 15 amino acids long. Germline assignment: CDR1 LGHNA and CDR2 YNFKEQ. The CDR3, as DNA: TGTGCCAGCAGCCAAGTAACAGGGTTTACCGGGGAGCTGTTTTTT. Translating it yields CASSQVTGFTGELFF.

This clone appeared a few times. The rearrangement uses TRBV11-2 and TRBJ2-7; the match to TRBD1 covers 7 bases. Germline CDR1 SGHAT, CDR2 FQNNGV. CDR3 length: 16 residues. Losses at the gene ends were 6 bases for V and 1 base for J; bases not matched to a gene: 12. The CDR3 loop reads CASSSTGTAVSYEQYF. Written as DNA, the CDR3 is TGTGCCAGCAGTTCAACAGGGACAGCCGTTTCCTACGAGCAGTACTTC.

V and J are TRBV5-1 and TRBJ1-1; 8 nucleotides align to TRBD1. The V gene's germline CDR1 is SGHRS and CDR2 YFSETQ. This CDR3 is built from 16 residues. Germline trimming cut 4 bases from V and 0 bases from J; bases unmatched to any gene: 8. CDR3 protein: CASSTGTGPMNTEAFF. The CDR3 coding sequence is TGCGCCAGCAGCACCGGGACAGGCCCCATGAACACTGAAGCTTTCTTT.

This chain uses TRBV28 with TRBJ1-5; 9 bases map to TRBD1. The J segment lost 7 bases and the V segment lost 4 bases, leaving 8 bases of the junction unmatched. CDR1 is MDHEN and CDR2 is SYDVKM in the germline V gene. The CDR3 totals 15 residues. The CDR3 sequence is CASSSGTGMRQPQHF. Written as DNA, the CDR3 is TGTGCCAGCAGTTCCGGGACAGGGATGAGGCAGCCCCAGCATTTT.

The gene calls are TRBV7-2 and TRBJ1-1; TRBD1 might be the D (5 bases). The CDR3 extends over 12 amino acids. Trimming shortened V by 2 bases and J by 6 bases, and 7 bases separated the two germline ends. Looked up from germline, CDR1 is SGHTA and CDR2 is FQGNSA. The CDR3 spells CASSLLGAEAFF. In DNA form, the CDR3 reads TGTGCCAGCAGCTTATTAGGGGCTGAAGCTTTCTTT.

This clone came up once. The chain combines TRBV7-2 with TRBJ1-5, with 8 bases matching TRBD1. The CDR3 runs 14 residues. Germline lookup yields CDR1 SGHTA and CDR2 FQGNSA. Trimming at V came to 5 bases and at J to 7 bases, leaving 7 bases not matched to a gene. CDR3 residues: CASSLGQGQQPQHF. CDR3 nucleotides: TGTGCCAGCAGCCTTGGACAGGGCCAACAGCCCCAGCATTTT.